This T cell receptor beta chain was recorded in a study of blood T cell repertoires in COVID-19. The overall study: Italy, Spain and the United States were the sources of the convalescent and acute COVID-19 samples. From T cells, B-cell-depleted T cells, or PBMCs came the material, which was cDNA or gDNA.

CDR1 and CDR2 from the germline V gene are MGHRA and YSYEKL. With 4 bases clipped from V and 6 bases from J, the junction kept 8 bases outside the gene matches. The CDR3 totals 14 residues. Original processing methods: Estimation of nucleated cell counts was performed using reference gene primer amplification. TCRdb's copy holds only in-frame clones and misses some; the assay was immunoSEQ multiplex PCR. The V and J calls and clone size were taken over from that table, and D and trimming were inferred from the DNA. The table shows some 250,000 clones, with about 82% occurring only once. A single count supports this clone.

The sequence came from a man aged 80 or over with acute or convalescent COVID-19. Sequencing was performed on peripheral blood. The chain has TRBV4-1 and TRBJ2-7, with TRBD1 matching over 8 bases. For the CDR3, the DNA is TGCGCCAGCAGCCGTGACCAGGGGGCCAGCGAGCAGTACTTC. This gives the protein CASSRDQGASEQYF.